The 10 T cell receptor beta chains presented below share a single source sample, sequenced in a study of blood T cells in healthy people across ages. PCR was performed a second time for roughly 6 to 12 cycles using a sample-barcoded 5' primer and a J-beta primer mix. TCRdb re-derived calls from the 5' RACE reads in MiXCR, one entry per CDR3 protein. The sample has 750,000 or so distinct CDR3 sequences; 25% are singletons. These data were also filed under a second study, of T cells of mothers and their children.

The sequencing sample was made of blood. The source of these receptors is a boy younger than 18 in good health.

This clonotype turned up a few times. This chain connects TRBV6-4 to TRBJ2-2; a weak D match, TRBD1 (5 bases). The V gene's germline CDR1 is MRHNA and CDR2 SNTAGT. V gave up 0 bases and J gave up 4 bases, with 9 bases separating them. CDR3 length: 15 residues. The CDR3 bases are TGTGCCAGCAGTGACTCGGGAAGGGGCACCGGGGAGCTGTTTTTT. Residues: CASSDSGRGTGELFF.

The chain has TRBV28 and TRBJ2-1; 7 bases are a match to TRBD1. Germline V CDR1 and CDR2: MDHEN, SYDVKM. Losses at the gene ends were 2 bases for V and 5 bases for J; bases not matched to a gene: 9. This CDR3 is built from 16 residues. The CDR3 sequence is CASSLIKGQVNNEQFF. The CDR3 coding sequence is TGTGCCAGCAGTTTAATTAAAGGACAGGTTAACAATGAGCAGTTCTTC.

The chain recombines TRBV18 with TRBJ2-7, with TRBD1 identical over 7 bases. The trim removed 5 bases at V and 2 bases at J, leaving 6 bases unmatched. This CDR3 comprises 14 residues. Germline assignment: CDR1 KGHSH and CDR2 LQKENI. This CDR3 is CASSVGTVTYEQYF. DNA of the CDR3: TGTGCCAGCTCAGTTGGGACAGTGACCTACGAGCAGTACTTC.

V usage is TRBV4-3 and J usage is TRBJ2-5, with 9 bases matching TRBD2. CDR1 is LGHNA, CDR2 YSLEER, per germline. V shed 1 base, J shed 2 bases, and the junction held 8 bases outside the gene matches. The CDR3 is 17 amino acids. The CDR3 DNA reads as TGCGCCAGCAGCCAAGGGAGGCAGCGGGAGGAACAAGAGACCCAGTACTTC. Encoded protein: CASSQGRQREEQETQYF.

The CDR3 DNA reads TGTGCCAGTAGTATTTTAGCGGGAGCTTCGAACATTCAGTACTTC. As protein: CASSILAGASNIQYF. The chain carries TRBV19 and TRBJ2-4; 9 positions agree with TRBD2. Germline V gives CDR1 LNHDA, CDR2 SQIVND (reference sequence). J gave up 7 bases and V 3 bases, and 7 bases lay outside the gene matches. CDR3 length: 15 amino acids.

This clonotype was counted only a few times. This chain connects TRBV6-6 to TRBJ1-1; D ambiguous. CDR1 is MNHNY and CDR2 is SVGAGI in the germline V gene (reference sequence). The CDR3 contains 13 residues. V lost 4 bases and J lost 3, with 9 bases in between. The CDR3 sequence is CASSWGGDTEAFF. The CDR3 DNA reads TGTGCCAGCAGTTGGGGTGGGGACACTGAAGCTTTCTTT.

This chain joins TRBV3-1 and TRBJ2-2; D is ambiguous. The germline V and J ends were trimmed by 0 bases and 4 bases, with 12 bases remaining between them. CDR1 is LGHDT and CDR2 is YNNKEL in the germline V gene (reference sequence). This CDR3 has 16 residues. CDR3 in DNA: TGTGCCAGCAGCCAAGATGTCCCCTGGAGCACCGGGGAGCTGTTTTTT. Protein product: CASSQDVPWSTGELFF.

The chain uses TRBV7-2 and TRBJ2-3, with TRBD2 matching over 8 bases. This CDR3 is 15 amino acids long. Germline values: CDR1 SGHTA, CDR2 FQGNSA. V dropped 1 base and J dropped 6; count of bases not matched to a gene: 6. CDR3 sequence (DNA): TGTGCCAGCAGCTTAGATACGGGAGGGTATGATACGCAGTATTTT. It translates to CASSLDTGGYDTQYF.

The gene calls are TRBV28 and TRBJ2-7; maybe TRBD2 (6 bases). The germline V and J ends were trimmed by 6 bases and 7 bases, with 19 bases remaining between them. Germline values: CDR1 MDHEN, CDR2 SYDVKM. This CDR3 contains 14 residues. The CDR3 reads CASSPGTSTGEQYF. The CDR3 nucleotides read TGTGCCAGCAGCCCTGGGACTTCCACGGGGGAGCAGTACTTC.

This clonotype was seen a handful of times. The V gene is TRBV20-1, the J gene TRBJ2-3, with D possibly TRBD2 on 5 matching bases. Germline V lookup: CDR1 DFQATT, CDR2 SNEGSKA (reference sequence). This CDR3 is 20 amino acids long. Trimming removed 5 bases at V and 0 bases at J, with 30 bases between. Here the CDR3 reads CSAGPLTQATDLASTDTQYF. The CDR3 bases are TGCAGTGCTGGCCCCCTCACCCAGGCAACGGACTTGGCTAGCACAGATACGCAGTATTTT.